The 25 T cell receptor beta chains presented below share a single source sample, sequenced in a study of control samples from healthy donors and cancer patients. Repertoires were generated with immunoSEQ multiplex PCR, while TCRdb's copy carries only in-frame clones and drops some. The profile shows 100,000 to 150,000 clones, about 95% of them singletons. Material: blood. The receptors derive from a man aged 30-40 years in good health.

V usage is TRBV5-1 and J usage is TRBJ2-5, with D possibly called TRBD1 or TRBD2 (6 bases each). The CDR3 is 15 amino acids. V lost 3 bases and J lost 5, with 17 bases in between. The V gene's germline CDR1 is SGHRS and CDR2 YFSETQ. CDR3 loop: CASSWTGVRGETQYF. The CDR3, as DNA: TGCGCCAGCAGCTGGACGGGAGTCAGGGGCGAGACCCAGTACTTC.

The rearrangement uses TRBV7-2 and TRBJ1-4; TRBD1 aligns across 8 bases. V trimming: 8 bases; J trimming: 5 bases; junction bases outside the gene matches: 10. Germline CDR1 and CDR2: SGHTA and FQGNSA. This CDR3 region has 15 residues. CDR3 DNA: TGTGCCAGCGTACTCCGGACAGGGAAGAATGAAAAACTGTTTTTT. This gives the protein CASVLRTGKNEKLFF.

A single count supports this clone. The chain joins TRBV10-1 to TRBJ1-1, with 9 bases matching TRBD1. Unmatched junction bases numbered 3, after V lost 6 bases and J lost 1 base. The CDR3 loop spans 14 amino acids. Germline V lookup: CDR1 WNHNN, CDR2 SYGVQD (reference sequence). The CDR3 loop is CASSPGQGNTEAFF. CDR3 sequence (DNA): TGCGCCAGCAGCCCGGGACAGGGGAACACTGAAGCTTTCTTT.

This rearrangement joins TRBV25-1 to TRBJ2-4; D gene uncertain. V was cut by 4 bases and J by 2 bases, with 9 bases left in between. Germline V lookup: CDR1 MGHDK, CDR2 SYGVNS. This CDR3 has 14 amino acids. The CDR3 reads CASSGAYSKNIQYF. The CDR3 nucleotides are TGTGCCAGCAGTGGGGCGTATTCCAAAAACATTCAGTACTTC.

The chain's CDR3 is CATSRDLAGSEQYF. The CDR3 bases are TGTGCCACCAGCAGAGATCTGGCCGGGAGCGAGCAGTACTTC. V and J are TRBV15 and TRBJ2-7; perhaps TRBD2 as D (6 bases). Germline CDR1 and CDR2: LNHNV and YYDKDF (reference sequence). The CDR3 is made up of 14 amino acids. The V gene lost 0 bases and the J gene lost 6 bases, with 12 bases spanning the gap.

V and J are TRBV5-1 and TRBJ1-2, with D tentatively TRBD1 (6 bases). The V gene lost 5 bases and the J gene lost 0 bases, with 11 bases spanning the gap. The CDR3 consists of 14 residues. Per the germline V gene, CDR1 is SGHRS and CDR2 is YFSETQ. Written as DNA, the CDR3 is TGCGCCAGCAGGGGGGGCAGGGCTAACTATGGCTACACCTTC. Translated: CASRGGRANYGYTF. The whole variable domain, remainder taken from reference TRBV5-1 and TRBJ1-2, is KAGVTQTPRYLIKTRGQQVTLSCSPISGHRSVSWYQQTPGQGLQFLFEYFSETQRNKGNFPGRFSGRQFSNSRSEMNVSTLELGDSALYLCASRGGRANYGYTFGSGTRLTVV.

The V call is TRBV28, the J call TRBJ1-2; D gene ambiguous. Per germline, CDR1 MDHEN and CDR2 SYDVKM. The V gene lost 4 bases and the J gene lost 0 bases, with 12 bases spanning the gap. The length of the CDR3 is 15 residues. CDR3 in DNA: TGTGCCAGCAGTTCCATGGTAGTCTCTAACTATGGCTACACCTTC. Its translation: CASSSMVVSNYGYTF.

Concerning this clone itself: The same CDR3 also results from other DNA sequences found in this sample. The J gene is TRBJ2-2, the V gene TRBV15, with 7 bases aligning to TRBD1. V lost 5 bases to trimming and J lost 5 bases; unmatched junction nucleotides: 8. Germline loops: CDR1 LNHNV, CDR2 YYDKDF (reference sequence). CDR3 size: 15 residues. The CDR3 nucleotides read TGTGCCACCAGCCCGCGACAGGGTTTTACCGGGGAGCTGTTTTTT. It yields the protein CATSPRQGFTGELFF. The full variable domain, its missing parts supplied by reference TRBV15 and TRBJ2-2, is DAMVIQNPRYQVTQFGKPVTLSCSQTLNHNVMYWYQQKSSQAPKLLFHYYDKDFNNEADTPDNFQSRRPNTSFCFLDIRSPGLGDTAMYLCATSPRQGFTGELFFGEGSRLTVL.

The chain uses TRBV7-2 and TRBJ2-7; the match to TRBD2 covers 7 bases. V trimming: 1 base; J trimming: 3 bases; junction bases outside the gene matches: 6. The CDR3 is made up of 15 amino acids. Germline lookup yields CDR1 SGHTA and CDR2 FQGNSA. The CDR3 sequence is CASSLVSSGNYEQYF. The DNA for the CDR3 is TGTGCCAGCAGCTTAGTGTCTAGCGGAAACTACGAGCAGTACTTC.

The CDR3 region is CASSYPSGGQYF. CDR3 coding DNA: TGTGCCAGCAGTTACCCTAGCGGGGGGCAGTATTTT. V and J are TRBV6-2 or TRBV6-3 and TRBJ2-3, with TRBD2 identical over 10 bases. The J segment lost 11 bases and the V segment lost 2 bases, leaving 1 base of the junction unmatched. The CDR3 extends over 12 amino acids. Germline-derived CDR1 and CDR2 are MNHEY and SVGEGT.

The chain recombines TRBV7-3 with TRBJ2-1; D is uncertain. CDR1 and CDR2 (germline): SGHTA, FQGTGA. The CDR3 sequence is 15 residues long. V gave up 3 bases and J gave up 3 bases, with 12 bases separating them. The CDR3 sequence: CASSFLGGNYNEQFF. CDR3 coding DNA: TGTGCCAGCAGCTTCCTGGGTGGGAACTACAATGAGCAGTTCTTC.

The chain employs TRBV7-9 and TRBJ2-1; 7 bases line up with TRBD1. CDR1 is SEHNR and CDR2 is FQNEAQ in the germline V gene (reference sequence). This CDR3 is 15 amino acids long. Losses at the gene ends were 0 bases for V and 6 bases for J; bases not matched to a gene: 5. The CDR3: CASSLAVTGFNEQFF. In DNA, the CDR3 is TGTGCCAGCAGCTTAGCTGTGACAGGGTTCAATGAGCAGTTCTTC.

This chain joins TRBV11-2 and TRBJ1-3, with D unclear. With 1 base removed from V and 2 bases from J, the gap between germline ends came to 9 bases. Germline V gene lookup returns CDR1 SGHAT and CDR2 FQNNGV. CDR3 length: 15 residues. CDR3 sequence (DNA): TGTGCCAGCAGCTTAGGCGGACTGGCTGGAAACACCATATATTTT. As protein: CASSLGGLAGNTIYF.

The chain joins TRBV4-1 to TRBJ2-1; possible D gene TRBD2, 5 bases. The CDR3 has 17 amino acids. Germline V gives CDR1 MGHRA, CDR2 YSYEKL. V lost 0 bases and J 0 bases, leaving 12 bases between the germline ends. DNA of the CDR3: TGCGCCAGCAGCCAAGATGTGGGGAGTAGCTCCTACAATGAGCAGTTCTTC. This codes for CASSQDVGSSSYNEQFF.

J is TRBJ1-3 and V is TRBV30; 7 nucleotides match TRBD1. In germline, CDR1 is GTSNPN, CDR2 SVGIG (reference sequence). The CDR3 loop spans 14 amino acids. The V and J ends lost 3 bases and 0 bases, in that order; junction bases with no gene match: 2. As DNA, the CDR3 is TGTGCCTGGAGGACAGGGACCTCTGGAAACACCATATATTTT. Amino acid sequence: CAWRTGTSGNTIYF.

The V call is TRBV7-2, the J call TRBJ2-7; TRBD1 aligns across 9 bases. Per the germline V gene, CDR1 is SGHTA and CDR2 is FQGNSA. The CDR3 contains 15 residues. Trimming took 5 bases from V and 0 from J; bases not matched to a gene: 5. The CDR3, as DNA: TGTGCCAGCAGCCAACGGACAGGGGTCTCCTACGAGCAGTACTTC. It encodes CASSQRTGVSYEQYF.

This chain links TRBV24-1 with TRBJ2-3; D remains unclear. Germline V CDR1 and CDR2: KGHDR, SFDVKD. V lost 7 bases, J lost 2 bases, and 9 bases lay in between. The CDR3 totals 13 residues. The CDR3 coding sequence is TGTGCCACCAGCGGCAGCTTCACAGATACGCAGTATTTT. Its protein is CATSGSFTDTQYF.

The chain links TRBV5-5 to TRBJ1-1; D may be TRBD1 (5 bases). V was clipped by 4 bases and J by 3 bases, with 13 bases between them. The length of the CDR3 is 14 residues. Looked up from germline, CDR1 is SGHKS and CDR2 is YYEKEE (reference sequence). CDR3 coding DNA: TGTGCCAGCAGCCCCGGGACTGGATACACTGAAGCTTTCTTT. Protein: CASSPGTGYTEAFF.

This chain links TRBV28 with TRBJ2-1; either TRBD1 or TRBD2 may supply D (5 bases each). This CDR3 contains 16 residues. CDR1 MDHEN and CDR2 SYDVKM come from the germline V gene. Trimming removed 10 bases from V and 8 bases from J, with 27 bases in between. CDR3 bases: TGTGCCACCCGAGAGGGATCGGCAGGGAAAAGATATGAGCAGTTCTTC. Encoded protein: CATREGSAGKRYEQFF. The whole variable domain, remainder taken from reference TRBV28 and TRBJ2-1, is DVKVTQSSRYLVKRTGEKVFLECVQDMDHENMFWYRQDPGLGLRLIYFSYDVKMKEKGDIPEGYSVSREKKERFSLILESASTNQTSMYLCATREGSAGKRYEQFFGPGTRLTVL.

This clone was seen only once. The chain links TRBV11-3 to TRBJ1-1; D is unclear. The CDR3 has 13 residues. With 2 bases removed from V and 1 base from J, the gap between germline ends came to 5 bases. Germline V gene data show CDR1 as SGHNT and CDR2 as YENEEA. CDR3: CASSLQPNTEAFF. CDR3 nucleotide sequence: TGTGCCAGCAGCTTACAACCGAACACTGAAGCTTTCTTT.

This clone was recorded once. The gene calls are TRBV2 and TRBJ2-2, with TRBD1 matching 9 bases. This CDR3 spans 19 amino acids. The trim removed 5 bases at V and 0 bases at J, leaving 13 bases unmatched. From germline, CDR1 is SNHLY and CDR2 FYNNEI. The DNA of the CDR3 is TGTGCCAGCAGTTGGACCGGGACAGGGACAATATCGAACACCGGGGAGCTGTTTTTT. Encoded protein: CASSWTGTGTISNTGELFF.

This rearrangement joins TRBV28 to TRBJ1-1; D gene unclear. The CDR3 has 15 residues. V lost 1 base and J lost 4, with 13 bases in between. From germline, CDR1 is MDHEN and CDR2 SYDVKM. The CDR3, as DNA: TGTGCCAGCAGTTTATTGCGGGAGGCGACCACTGAAGCTTTCTTT. Protein sequence: CASSLLREATTEAFF.

CDR3 bases: TGCGCCAGCAGCCGAACCCGCAGCGGGGGCTCCTACGAGCAGTACTTC. Its translation is CASSRTRSGGSYEQYF. The chain joins TRBV4-1 to TRBJ2-7; 8 nucleotides agree with TRBD2. The junction had 8 bases not matched to a gene; V was cut back by 4 bases and J by 0 bases. This CDR3 is 16 amino acids long. Germline V lookup: CDR1 MGHRA, CDR2 YSYEKL.

The V call is TRBV28, the J call TRBJ2-4; D possibly corresponds to TRBD2 (5 bases). V lost 6 bases and J lost 9, with 12 bases in between. Per the germline V gene, CDR1 is MDHEN and CDR2 is SYDVKM. The CDR3 runs 12 residues. CDR3 nucleotide sequence: TGTGCCAGCAGGGCGGGCGGAAGCATTCAGTACTTC. It specifies CASRAGGSIQYF.

This clone was seen just once. CDR3 region: CASSESHRENTEAFF. CDR3 DNA sequence: TGCGCCAGCAGTGAGTCGCACAGGGAGAACACTGAAGCTTTCTTT. This chain links TRBV10-1 with TRBJ1-1; TRBD1 might be the D (6 bases). Germline V gives CDR1 WNHNN, CDR2 SYGVQD (reference sequence). Trimming stripped 0 bases from V and 1 base from J, with 9 bases between. The CDR3 spans 15 residues.